One sample yielded the 21 T cell receptor beta chains listed below, sequenced in a study of blood T cell repertoires in COVID-19. Profiled with immunoSEQ multiplex PCR; TCRdb holds only in-frame clones, not every one. Of 250,000 to 350,000 clones listed, around 88% were seen once; the top ten hold 2% to 2.5%. Specimen: peripheral blood. These receptors originate from a woman aged 25 to 39 who had recovered from COVID-19.

The CDR3 reads CASNAGQGFDGYTF. CDR3 DNA: TGTGCCAGCAACGCGGGACAGGGCTTCGATGGCTACACCTTC. The rearrangement uses TRBV6-5 and TRBJ1-2; 9 bases agree with TRBD1. The CDR3 covers 14 residues. Germline CDR1 reads MNHEY; CDR2 reads SVGAGI. The junction had 9 bases not matched to a gene; V was cut back by 7 bases and J by 6 bases.

V and J are TRBV5-8 and TRBJ1-3; no clear D. The CDR3 totals 14 residues. Germline V CDR1 and CDR2: SGHTS, YDEGEE. V lost 2 bases and J lost 2, with 8 bases in between. CDR3: CASSFGQTGNTIYF. CDR3 coding DNA: TGTGCCAGCAGCTTCGGTCAAACTGGAAACACCATATATTTT.

V is TRBV25-1 and J is TRBJ1-2; possibly TRBD1 for D (5 bases). The V and J ends lost 2 bases and 2 bases respectively, with 9 bases between them. The length of the CDR3 is 14 residues. The germline gives CDR1 MGHDK, CDR2 SYGVNS. The chain's CDR3 is CASSEGNRNYGYTF. The CDR3 DNA follows: TGTGCCAGCAGTGAAGGAAACAGGAACTATGGCTACACCTTC.

The rearrangement uses TRBV19 and TRBJ2-7, with a weak D call TRBD2 (5 bases). Germline V CDR1 and CDR2: LNHDA, SQIVND (reference sequence). With 6 bases removed from V and 3 bases from J, the gap between germline ends came to 15 bases. The CDR3 runs to 14 residues. The CDR3 reads CASSVPGSDYEQYF. CDR3 bases: TGTGCCAGTAGCGTCCCGGGATCCGACTACGAGCAGTACTTC.

On this clone itself: The junction does not match germline at one end; this may be a read error. The gene calls are TRBV28 and TRBJ1-2; D gene ambiguous. The CDR3 covers 12 residues. CDR1 is MDHEN, CDR2 SYDVKM, per germline. The CDR3 sequence: CASSKRNYDYTF. The CDR3 nucleotides read TGTGCCAGCAGTAAACGGAACTATGACTACACCTTC.

The count of this clone is one. The chain combines TRBV7-2 with TRBJ1-2, with a tentative D call TRBD1 (6 bases). Looked up from germline, CDR1 is SGHTA and CDR2 is FQGNSA. The CDR3 length is 16 residues. V was pared by 5 bases and J by 7 bases, with 23 bases between. The CDR3 is CASSPQLISGGGGYTF. In DNA form, the CDR3 reads TGTGCCAGCAGCCCCCAACTTATCTCGGGGGGCGGTGGCTACACCTTC.

The chain joins TRBV5-6 to TRBJ1-2, with 8 bases lining up with TRBD1. CDR1 SGHDT and CDR2 YYEEEE come from the germline V gene. With 2 bases clipped from V and 0 bases from J, the junction kept 6 bases outside the gene matches. CDR3 length equals 16 residues. CDR3 DNA sequence: TGTGCCAGCAGCTTAGGACAGGGCTATTCTAACTATGGCTACACCTTC. Its translation is CASSLGQGYSNYGYTF.

CDR3 in DNA: TGTGCCAGCTCACCGGGACAGGGTTCCTATGGCTACACCTTC. Its protein product is CASSPGQGSYGYTF. V usage is TRBV18 and J usage is TRBJ1-2, with 9 bases matching TRBD1. The ends lost 3 bases at V and 4 bases at J; junction bases unmatched: 3. The CDR3 totals 14 residues. Germline-derived CDR1 and CDR2 are KGHSH and LQKENI.

The chain carries TRBV2 and TRBJ1-5; D call uncertain. With 3 bases removed from V and 0 bases from J, the gap between germline ends came to 3 bases. CDR1 and CDR2 from the germline V gene are SNHLY and FYNNEI. CDR3 length: 13 amino acids. DNA of the CDR3: TGTGCCAGCAGTGACCTTAGCAATCAGCCCCAGCATTTT. Translation: CASSDLSNQPQHF. The variable domain in full, completed from reference TRBV2 and TRBJ1-5, reads EPEVTQTPSHQVTQMGQEVILRCVPISNHLYFYWYRQILGQKVEFLVSFYNNEISEKSEIFDDQFSVERPDGSNFTLKIRSTKLEDSAMYFCASSDLSNQPQHFGDGTRLSIL.

The J gene is TRBJ1-2, the V gene TRBV5-4, with a weak D call TRBD1 (5 bases). CDR3 size: 15 residues. Deletions cut 3 bases from V and 8 bases from J, with 20 bases between. In germline, CDR1 is SGHNT, CDR2 YYREEE (reference sequence). Here the CDR3 reads CASSSPEQGLGGYTF. CDR3 sequence (DNA): TGTGCCAGCAGCTCTCCCGAGCAGGGACTAGGCGGCTACACCTTC.

The chain recombines TRBV7-3 with TRBJ2-6; D possibly corresponds to TRBD2 (6 bases). CDR3 size: 18 residues. V lost 1 base, J lost 1 base, and 14 bases lay in between. In germline, CDR1 is SGHTA, CDR2 FQGTGA. The CDR3 region is CASSLMQEGSSGANVLTF. CDR3 nucleotide sequence: TGTGCCAGCAGCTTAATGCAGGAGGGAAGTTCTGGGGCCAACGTCCTGACTTTC.

The chain uses TRBV21-1 and TRBJ2-5; the D call in the table, TRBD2, was not verified against the DNA. TRBV21-1 is noted as a pseudogene. This CDR3 has 14 residues. The CDR3 loop reads CASREGSLRETQYF. In DNA, the CDR3 is TGTGCCAGTCGTGAGGGCTCCCTTAGGGAGACCCAGTACTTC.

V is TRBV5-1 and J is TRBJ1-5; D may be TRBD1 (6 bases). CDR3 length: 12 residues. Germline-derived CDR1 and CDR2 are SGHRS and YFSETQ. V dropped 0 bases and J dropped 9 bases, with 7 bases sitting between them. CDR3 sequence (DNA): TGCGCCAGCAGCTTGGAACAGGGGCCCCAGCATTTT. Protein product: CASSLEQGPQHF.

The chain has TRBV3-1 (or the pseudogene TRBV3-2) and TRBJ2-3, with TRBD2 as a possible D gene (6 bases). V dropped 0 bases and J dropped 7 bases, with 11 bases sitting between them. CDR3 size: 14 residues. The germline V gene encodes CDR1 LGHDT and CDR2 YNNKEL (reference sequence). CDR3 region: CASSQDGGGNTQYF. CDR3 nucleotides: TGTGCCAGCAGCCAAGACGGTGGAGGGAATACGCAGTATTTT.

The DNA of the CDR3 is TGCGCCAGCAGCCCCGGGGACAGTCTCTATGGCTACACCTTC. Translating gives CASSPGDSLYGYTF. The rearrangement links TRBV5-1 to TRBJ1-2; TRBD1 aligns across 7 bases. The germline gives CDR1 SGHRS, CDR2 YFSETQ. Trimming at V came to 4 bases and at J to 4 bases, leaving 7 bases not matched to a gene. The CDR3 is 14 residues long.

This rearrangement joins TRBV7-9 to TRBJ1-2; D possibly corresponds to TRBD1 (6 bases). CDR1 and CDR2 from the germline V gene are SEHNR and FQNEAQ (reference sequence). The CDR3 is made up of 13 amino acids. V was clipped by 2 bases and J by 3 bases, with 7 bases between them. In nucleotides, the CDR3 is TGTGCCAGCAGCTTAAGGACAGACTATGGCTACACCTTC. Its translation is CASSLRTDYGYTF.

This clone was recorded many times. The J gene is TRBJ2-7, the V gene TRBV7-2; TRBD2 matches at 11 bases. V gave up 7 bases and J gave up 5 bases; unmatched junction bases: 7. Germline CDR1 and CDR2: SGHTA and FQGNSA. The CDR3 covers 14 residues. CDR3 sequence reads: CASKIAGGRHEQYF. CDR3 DNA: TGTGCCAGCAAAATAGCGGGGGGGCGACACGAGCAGTACTTC.

This clone has ten or more counts. The genes are TRBV6-2 or TRBV6-3 and TRBJ2-2, with TRBD1 matching over 7 bases. The trim removed 5 bases at V and 2 bases at J, leaving 5 bases unmatched. The CDR3 runs to 15 residues. Germline V lookup: CDR1 MNHEY, CDR2 SVGEGT. The CDR3 nucleotides read TGTGCCAGCAGTACCGGGACAGATAACACCGGGGAGCTGTTTTTT. As protein: CASSTGTDNTGELFF.

The chain carries TRBV6-5 and TRBJ1-2; D gene ambiguous. V was clipped by 3 bases and J by 8 bases, with 13 bases between them. Germline V gene sequence: CDR1 MNHEY, CDR2 SVGAGI. This CDR3 is built from 13 residues. CDR3 in DNA: TGTGCCAGCAGTTATTCCCACGGGTCAGGCTACACCTTC. Translating it yields CASSYSHGSGYTF.

This clone was seen only a few times. The chain has TRBV2 and TRBJ1-1; TRBD1 is a possible D gene (6 bases). Trimming took 8 bases from V and 3 from J, leaving 10 bases between them. Germline lookup yields CDR1 SNHLY and CDR2 FYNNEI. The CDR3 totals 12 residues. In DNA form, the CDR3 reads TGTGCCAGCCAGGGGTCGTACACTGAAGCTTTCTTT. It specifies CASQGSYTEAFF.

The chain recombines TRBV27 with TRBJ2-7, with 16 positions matching TRBD2. Germline V gene sequence: CDR1 MNHEY, CDR2 SMNVEV (reference sequence). This CDR3 contains 17 residues. V shed 6 bases, J shed 3 bases, and the junction held 8 bases outside the gene matches. CDR3 residues: CASRPGTSGRARYEQYF. The CDR3 DNA follows: TGTGCCAGCAGACCTGGGACTAGCGGGAGGGCCCGCTACGAGCAGTACTTC.